This entry concerns a single T cell receptor (beta chain). This clonotype was seen many times. It has no known antigen specificity. No base quality values were provided; no much bigger clone lies one nucleotide off. The TCR beta CDR3 regions were amplified from RNA transcripts. A first-round RT-PCR of the TCR CDR3 used the HTBI primer set with the Qiagen OneStep RT-PCR kit. A second multiplex PCR round built the libraries, followed by size selection and purification. Sequencing of the libraries was done on an Illumina HiSeq2000 using paired-end 100 bp reads. The authors processed their data as follows. Raw data were processed with SOAPnuke, discarding reads with adapters, uncalled bases, mean Phred below 15, or no exact constant-primer or identifier match. High-quality paired reads were merged with COPE v1.2.5, and unique nucleotide sequences were defined as clonotypes. Clonotypes were aligned to IMGT TRBV, TRBD and TRBJ reference segments using MiTCR v1.1. Only V-J combinations with frequency above 0.0001, covering about 99% of repertoires, were analysed. The TCS score was defined as F50 (clonal expansion) divided by E x V (chaos), with BLOSUM62-based TCRdist calculated between CDR3 peptides within each V-J. Welch's t-statistics and random forest reduced several hundred V-J features to 10 to 15, which were used in a naive Bayes classifier (R e1071). In-frame beta chains were kept once TCRdb had trimmed the public reads at Q25 with fastp and called clones with MiXCR. CDR3 protein duplicates are merged, each entry listing the most common genes and DNA. These V and J calls are TCRdb output, not the study's own analysis. Across this sample there are approximately 28,000 distinct CDR3 sequences, with under 55% seen only once. Around a tenth of the sample rests with the top ten.

This sample is part of a study of T cells in Graves' hyperthyroidism and ophthalmopathy (dated by TCRdb to about 2019). About the study as a whole: Peripheral blood was sampled at the time of initial diagnosis, prior to any treatment. Whether ophthalmopathy could be predicted prospectively was tested in an independent validation cohort made up of some 20 hyperthyroidism patients plus 17 patients who later progressed to ophthalmopathy. The paper reports TCR Vbeta CDR3 sequencing of more than 120 peripheral blood samples: approximately 41 ophthalmopathy, 75 to 80 hyperthyroidism and around 17 progressor patients. The study also compared thyroid tissue and blood T-cell repertoires from five or six Graves' hyperthyroidism patients. For training and testing, the roughly 100 patients in the discovery cohort were randomly divided in a 7:3 ratio. To identify distinguishing TCR V-J signatures, a discovery cohort of around 98 patients was used, comprising 40 to 45 with Graves' ophthalmopathy and approximately 57 with stable Graves' hyperthyroidism. After sampling, hyperthyroidism patients received methimazole starting at 30 mg daily, and ophthalmopathy patients received high-dose intravenous methylprednisolone. Overall study outcomes, separate from this receptor: A 13 V-J signature model separated ophthalmopathy from stable hyperthyroidism, with about 88% sensitivity and 81% to 82% specificity in cross-validation and 80%/75% in testing. Sample size was not statistically predetermined, and blinding of investigators to group allocation was not performed. Blood samples also contained most of the expanded thyroid clonotypes (frequency above 0.001), which suggests that blood repertoires may reflect thyroid immune responses. During validation, the model predicted progression to ophthalmopathy a median of around 6 months ahead of onset, with around 65% sensitivity and 72% to 80% specificity.

A patient counted as having stable Graves' hyperthyroidism if no progression to ophthalmopathy occurred over 18 months of follow-up. Hyperthyroidism patients were newly diagnosed, had a disease duration of under 2 months, and were aged 18 to 65 years. Exclusion was applied to patients with uncontrolled infections, other autoimmune diseases, pregnancy or lactation. Diagnoses were established on the basis of clinical symptoms, serum thyroxine and TRAb, thyroid ultrasound, and orbital computed tomography. PBMCs were separated from 8 to 10 ml of fresh peripheral blood using Ficoll-Paque density gradient centrifugation. Trizol reagent was used to extract total RNA, and RNA quality was then checked on an Agilent 2100 Bioanalyzer. V is shortened by 5 bases, J by 10 bases, and the region joining them spans 18 bases. From the cysteine up to the phenylalanine, the CDR3 has a length of 13 residues. The CDR3 DNA has 39 bases and is translated from base 1. CDR1 and CDR2, per the germline V gene, are SGHRS and YFSETQ.

Recombination joined TRBV5-1 with TRBJ1-2; the D region possibly corresponds to TRBD1 (5 bases align). This receptor was taken from a woman aged 30 to 39 with Graves' hyperthyroidism. Sequenced: blood. The bases are TGCGCCAGCAGGCAGGGCCGGGACCAAGACTACACCTTC. Translated, this is CASRQGRDQDYTF. Where the CDR3 stops, the reference TRBV5-1 and TRBJ1-2 genes take over; the full variable domain is KAGVTQTPRYLIKTRGQQVTLSCSPISGHRSVSWYQQTPGQGLQFLFEYFSETQRNKGNFPGRFSGRQFSNSRSEMNVSTLELGDSALYLCASRQGRDQDYTFGSGTRLTVV.